The 5 T cell receptor beta chains presented below share a single source sample, sequenced in a study of blood T cell repertoires in COVID-19. Assay used: immunoSEQ multiplex PCR; TCRdb lists only in-frame clones, some missing. The sample holds around 140,000 clones; around 86% are singletons and the top ten take roughly 6.6%. What was sequenced was peripheral blood. The receptor set was obtained from a man older than 75 with acute or convalescent COVID-19.

The chain has TRBV28 and TRBJ2-1, with D maybe TRBD1 (6 bases). The CDR3 is 15 amino acids. The germline V gene has CDR1 MDHEN and CDR2 SYDVKM. The V and J ends lost 3 bases and 2 bases respectively, with 11 bases between them. The CDR3 DNA reads TGTGCCAGCAGTTTTACAGGGAGACCCTACAATGAGCAGTTCTTC. Translated: CASSFTGRPYNEQFF.

The V call is TRBV27, the J call TRBJ2-5; tentatively, D is TRBD1 (6 bases). Looked up from germline, CDR1 is MNHEY and CDR2 is SMNVEV (reference sequence). This CDR3 is 18 amino acids long. The V gene lost 1 base and the J gene lost 4 bases, with 22 bases spanning the gap. The CDR3 here is CASSLFSPDSGRVETQYF. Written as DNA, the CDR3 is TGTGCCAGCAGTTTATTTTCCCCGGACAGCGGTAGGGTAGAGACCCAGTACTTC.

The chain couples TRBV28 to TRBJ2-1; 7 nucleotides align to TRBD2. The trim removed 10 bases at V and 1 base at J, leaving 7 bases unmatched. The CDR3 consists of 14 residues. The germline CDR1 and CDR2 sequences are MDHEN and SYDVKM. The CDR3 DNA reads as TGTGCCACCTTGACTAGCCGTTCCTACAATGAGCAGTTCTTC. Translation: CATLTSRSYNEQFF.

The genes are TRBV2 and TRBJ2-5; D possibly corresponds to TRBD2 (6 bases). Germline assignment: CDR1 SNHLY and CDR2 FYNNEI. This CDR3 contains 14 residues. Trimming cost V 7 bases and J 2 bases, with 14 bases left between them. For the CDR3, the DNA is TGTGCCAGCATTCGGGAGCGGCGGCAAGAGACCCAGTACTTC. Translation: CASIRERRQETQYF. Full variable domain (missing parts from reference TRBV2 and TRBJ2-5): EPEVTQTPSHQVTQMGQEVILRCVPISNHLYFYWYRQILGQKVEFLVSFYNNEISEKSEIFDDQFSVERPDGSNFTLKIRSTKLEDSAMYFCASIRERRQETQYFGPGTRLLVL.

The V and J genes are TRBV6-5 and TRBJ2-2, with 8 positions matching TRBD2. The CDR3 is 14 amino acids. The V gene end was trimmed by 2 bases and the J gene end by 6 bases; junction bases not matched to a gene: 2. Germline V gene lookup returns CDR1 MNHEY and CDR2 SVGAGI. CDR3 amino acids: CASSYETSAGELFF. In DNA, the CDR3 is TGTGCCAGCAGTTACGAGACTAGCGCCGGGGAGCTGTTTTTT.